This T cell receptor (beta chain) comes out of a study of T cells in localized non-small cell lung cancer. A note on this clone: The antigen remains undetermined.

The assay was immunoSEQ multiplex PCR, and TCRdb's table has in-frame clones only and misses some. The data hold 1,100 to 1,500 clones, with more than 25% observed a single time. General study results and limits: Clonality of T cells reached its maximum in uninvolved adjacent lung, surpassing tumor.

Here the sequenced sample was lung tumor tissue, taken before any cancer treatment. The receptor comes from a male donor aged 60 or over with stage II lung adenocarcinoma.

In DNA form, the CDR3 reads TGTGCCAGCAGTGAAGCGGTGGGATACGAGCAGTACTTC. Translating gives CASSEAVGYEQYF. The gene calls are TRBV6-1 and TRBJ2-7; D ambiguous. The CDR3 consists of 13 residues. The V gene's germline CDR1 is MNHNS and CDR2 SASEGT. The germline V and J ends were trimmed by 0 bases and 4 bases, with 7 bases remaining between them.